This T cell receptor (beta chain) emerged from a study of blood T cells in healthy people across ages. This clonotype was detected a few times. Through a sample-barcoded 5' primer and a J-beta primer mix, a second PCR was run for roughly 7 to 12 cycles. TCRdb processed the 5' RACE reads anew with MiXCR; each CDR3 protein has one entry. The data show some 1,500,000 distinct CDR3 sequences, 42% seen once. The sequenced sample consisted of blood. The sequence derives from a young woman in good health.

The CDR3 sequence: CAWGRVKLFF. Written as DNA, the CDR3 is TGTGCCTGGGGCCGGGTAAAACTGTTTTTT. The V call is TRBV30, the J call TRBJ1-4; D gene uncertain. The V end lost 5 bases, the J end lost 10 bases, and 8 bases lay between the germline ends. CDR1 is GTSNPN, CDR2 SVGIG, per germline (reference sequence). This CDR3 is 10 amino acids long.